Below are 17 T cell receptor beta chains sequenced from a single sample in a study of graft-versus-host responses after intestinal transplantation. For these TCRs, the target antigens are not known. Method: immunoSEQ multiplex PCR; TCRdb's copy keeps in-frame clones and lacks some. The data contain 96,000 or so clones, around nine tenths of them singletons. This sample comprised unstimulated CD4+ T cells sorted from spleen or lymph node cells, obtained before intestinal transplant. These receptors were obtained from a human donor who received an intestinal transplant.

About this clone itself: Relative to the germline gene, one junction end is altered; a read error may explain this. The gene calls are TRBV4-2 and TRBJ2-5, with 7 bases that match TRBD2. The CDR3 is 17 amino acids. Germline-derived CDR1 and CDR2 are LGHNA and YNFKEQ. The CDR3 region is CASNQGVGGREKETQYF. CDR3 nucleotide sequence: TGTGCCAGCAACCAAGGGGTCGGTGGGCGGGAGAAAGAGACCCAGTACTTC.

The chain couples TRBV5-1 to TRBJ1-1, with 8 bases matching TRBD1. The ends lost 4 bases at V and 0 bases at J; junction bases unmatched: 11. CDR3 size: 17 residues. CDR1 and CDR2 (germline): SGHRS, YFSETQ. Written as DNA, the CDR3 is TGCGCCAGCAGCCCCCGCGAGGGACAGGCCTTGAACACTGAAGCTTTCTTT. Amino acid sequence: CASSPREGQALNTEAFF.

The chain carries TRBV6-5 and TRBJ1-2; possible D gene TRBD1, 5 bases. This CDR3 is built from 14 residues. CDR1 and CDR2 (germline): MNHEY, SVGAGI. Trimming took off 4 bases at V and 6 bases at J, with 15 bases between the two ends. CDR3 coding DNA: TGTGCCAGCAGTTCCTGGACACTGGCGGATGGCTACACCTTC. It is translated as CASSSWTLADGYTF.

CDR3 amino acids: CASSLDLGLASYEQYF. CDR3 in DNA: TGTGCCAGCAGCTTAGATCTAGGACTAGCGTCTTACGAGCAGTACTTC. The chain uses TRBV11-2 and TRBJ2-7, with TRBD2 identical over 9 bases. V trimming: 0 bases; J trimming: 4 bases; junction bases outside the gene matches: 7. Germline values: CDR1 SGHAT, CDR2 FQNNGV. This CDR3 contains 16 residues.

Here the CDR3 reads CASSLNLLRQGYGYTF. In DNA, the CDR3 is TGCGCCAGCAGCTTAAATTTGTTGAGACAGGGATATGGCTACACCTTC. The chain couples TRBV5-1 to TRBJ1-2, with 7 bases fitting TRBD1. V shed 2 bases, J shed 5 bases, and the junction held 12 bases outside the gene matches. This CDR3 is built from 16 residues. CDR1 and CDR2 (germline): SGHRS, YFSETQ.

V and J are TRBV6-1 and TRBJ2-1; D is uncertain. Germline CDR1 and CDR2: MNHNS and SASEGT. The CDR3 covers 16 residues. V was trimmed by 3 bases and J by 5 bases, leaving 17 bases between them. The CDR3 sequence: CASSDRPWFRDNEQFF. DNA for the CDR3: TGTGCCAGCAGTGACCGACCGTGGTTCCGGGACAATGAGCAGTTCTTC.

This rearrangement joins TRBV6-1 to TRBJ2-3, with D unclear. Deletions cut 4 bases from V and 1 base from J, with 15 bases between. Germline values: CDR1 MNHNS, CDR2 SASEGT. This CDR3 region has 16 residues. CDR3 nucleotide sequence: TGTGCCAGCAGTGTTACAGCCACTCGACGCACAGATACGCAGTATTTT. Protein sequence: CASSVTATRRTDTQYF.

The CDR3 here is CASSLDGAKNTEAFF. DNA for the CDR3: TGTGCCAGCAGCTTAGATGGGGCCAAGAACACTGAAGCTTTCTTT. J is TRBJ1-1 and V is TRBV7-6; weak D call: TRBD1 (5 bases). CDR3 size: 15 residues. V lost 1 base, J lost 1 base, and 10 bases lay in between. Looked up from germline, CDR1 is SGHVS and CDR2 is FNYEAQ.

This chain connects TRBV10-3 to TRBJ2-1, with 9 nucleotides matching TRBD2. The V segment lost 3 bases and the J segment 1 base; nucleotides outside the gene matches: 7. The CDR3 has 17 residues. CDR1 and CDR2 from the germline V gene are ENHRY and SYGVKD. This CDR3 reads CAISDSSGATSYNEQFF. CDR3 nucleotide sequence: TGTGCCATCAGTGACTCTAGCGGGGCCACTTCCTACAATGAGCAGTTCTTC.

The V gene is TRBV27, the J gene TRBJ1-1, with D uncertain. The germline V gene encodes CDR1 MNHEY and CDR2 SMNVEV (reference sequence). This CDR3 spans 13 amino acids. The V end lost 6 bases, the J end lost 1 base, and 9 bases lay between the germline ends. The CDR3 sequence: CASRLNWNTEAFF. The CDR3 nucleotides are TGTGCCAGCAGGCTTAACTGGAACACTGAAGCTTTCTTT.

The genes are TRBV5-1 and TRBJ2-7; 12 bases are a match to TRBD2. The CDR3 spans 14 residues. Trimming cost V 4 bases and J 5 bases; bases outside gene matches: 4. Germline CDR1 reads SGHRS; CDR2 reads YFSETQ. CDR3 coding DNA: TGCGCCAGCAGCGACACTAGCGGGGGGCACGAGCAGTACTTC. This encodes CASSDTSGGHEQYF.

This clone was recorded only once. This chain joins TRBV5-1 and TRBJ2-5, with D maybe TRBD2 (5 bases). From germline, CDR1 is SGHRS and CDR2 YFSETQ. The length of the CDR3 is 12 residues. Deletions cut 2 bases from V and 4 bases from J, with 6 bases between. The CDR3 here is CASSFGGETQYF. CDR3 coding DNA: TGCGCCAGCAGCTTTGGAGGAGAGACCCAGTACTTC.

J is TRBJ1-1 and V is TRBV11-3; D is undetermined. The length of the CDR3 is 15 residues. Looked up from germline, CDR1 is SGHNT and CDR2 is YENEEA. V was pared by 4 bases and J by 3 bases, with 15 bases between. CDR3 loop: CASSSPGRSYTEAFF. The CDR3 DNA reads TGTGCCAGCAGCTCCCCGGGTCGGTCATACACTGAAGCTTTCTTT. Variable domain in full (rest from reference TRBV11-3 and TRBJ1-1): EAGVVQSPRYKIIEKKQPVAFWCNPISGHNTLYWYLQNLGQGPELLIRYENEEAVDDSQLPKDRFSAERLKGVDSTLKIQPAELGDSAVYLCASSSPGRSYTEAFFGQGTRLTVV.

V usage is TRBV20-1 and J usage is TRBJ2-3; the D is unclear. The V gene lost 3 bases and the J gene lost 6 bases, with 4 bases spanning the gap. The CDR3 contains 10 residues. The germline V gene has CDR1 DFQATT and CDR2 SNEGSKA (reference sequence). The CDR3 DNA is TGCAGTGCTAGGCGGGATACGCAGTATTTT. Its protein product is CSARRDTQYF.

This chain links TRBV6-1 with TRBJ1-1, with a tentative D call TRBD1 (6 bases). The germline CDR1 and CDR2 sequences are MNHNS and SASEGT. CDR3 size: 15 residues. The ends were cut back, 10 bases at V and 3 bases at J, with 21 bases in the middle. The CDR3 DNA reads TGTGCCACAAACACAGGGCCTGGAATGGACACTGAAGCTTTCTTT. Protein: CATNTGPGMDTEAFF.

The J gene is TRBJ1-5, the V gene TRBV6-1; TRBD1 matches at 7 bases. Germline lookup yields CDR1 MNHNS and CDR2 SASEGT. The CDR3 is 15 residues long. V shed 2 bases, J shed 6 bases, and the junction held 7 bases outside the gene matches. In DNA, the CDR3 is TGTGCCAGCAGTGAAATGGGACAGCTAGTTCAGCCCCAGCATTTT. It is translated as CASSEMGQLVQPQHF.

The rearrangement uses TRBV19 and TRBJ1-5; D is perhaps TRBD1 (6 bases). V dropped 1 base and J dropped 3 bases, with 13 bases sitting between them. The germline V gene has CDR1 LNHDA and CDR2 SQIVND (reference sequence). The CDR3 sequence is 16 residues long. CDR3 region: CASSIAPGQINQPQHF. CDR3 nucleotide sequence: TGTGCCAGTAGTATAGCCCCAGGACAGATCAATCAGCCCCAGCATTTT.